The 10 T cell receptor beta chains reported below all come from one sample, sequenced in a study of T cell changes during pregnancy in multiple sclerosis. Method: immunoSEQ multiplex PCR; TCRdb's copy keeps in-frame clones and lacks some. The repertoire has 33,000 or so clones, almost 95% of them found once; the top ten carry 0.43%. Sequencing was performed on CD4+ T cells from peripheral blood mononuclear cells, taken in the third trimester of pregnancy. The receptor source for this set is a female donor in good health, enrolled as a control in a pregnancy study.

V is TRBV18 and J is TRBJ1-4, with D perhaps TRBD1 (5 bases). The CDR3 has 16 amino acids. CDR1 is KGHSH, CDR2 LQKENI, per germline. Trimming left V 1 base short and J 8 bases short, with 17 bases between. For the CDR3, the DNA is TGTGCCAGCTCACCACGGGGCAGTACTCAGGGAGAAAAACTGTTTTTT. Translation gives CASSPRGSTQGEKLFF.

This clone was picked up one time. The genes are TRBV19 and TRBJ2-5; TRBD1 matches at 7 bases. V gave up 4 bases and J gave up 4 bases; unmatched junction bases: 9. The CDR3 has 15 amino acids. Germline lookup yields CDR1 LNHDA and CDR2 SQIVND (reference sequence). CDR3: CASSSYAGTAETQYF. DNA for the CDR3: TGTGCCAGTAGTAGCTATGCCGGGACAGCAGAGACCCAGTACTTC.

The rearrangement uses TRBV28 and TRBJ2-7, with 8 nucleotides matching TRBD2. The CDR3 length is 12 residues. The germline gives CDR1 MDHEN, CDR2 SYDVKM. V shed 7 bases, J shed 2 bases, and the junction held 1 base outside the gene matches. The CDR3 bases are TGTGCCAGCATAGCGGGGCCCTACGAGCAGTACTTC. Residues: CASIAGPYEQYF.

The chain recombines TRBV30 with TRBJ1-1, with D possibly being TRBD1 (6 bases). The germline V gene encodes CDR1 GTSNPN and CDR2 SVGIG (reference sequence). The CDR3 covers 13 residues. Between the trimmed V and J ends, which lost 5 bases and 0 bases, there was a span of 10 bases. The DNA of the CDR3 is TGTGCCTGGGGGGACAACATGAACACTGAAGCTTTCTTT. This sequence encodes CAWGDNMNTEAFF.

The chain recombines TRBV7-2 with TRBJ2-1; TRBD2 matches 9 bases. CDR1 SGHTA and CDR2 FQGNSA come from the germline V gene. CDR3 length: 16 amino acids. V shed 5 bases, J shed 9 bases, and the junction held 14 bases outside the gene matches. CDR3 loop: CASSRRRGGSSGEQFF. The CDR3 DNA reads TGTGCCAGCAGCCGGAGGCGGGGGGGCAGTAGCGGTGAGCAGTTCTTC.

The rearrangement links TRBV28 to TRBJ1-3; D might be TRBD1 (6 bases). Germline CDR1 MDHEN, CDR2 SYDVKM. The V and J ends lost 10 bases and 4 bases respectively, with 14 bases between them. The CDR3 covers 13 residues. The CDR3 spells CATKGTPGNTIYF. CDR3 bases: TGTGCCACCAAAGGGACACCCGGAAACACCATATATTTT.

V usage is TRBV27 and J usage is TRBJ2-1; D is possibly TRBD1 (6 bases). With 2 bases removed from V and 8 bases from J, the gap between germline ends came to 16 bases. The germline CDR1 and CDR2 sequences are MNHEY and SMNVEV (reference sequence). The CDR3 contains 15 residues. The CDR3 coding sequence is TGTGCCAGCAGTTTAGGGGACATCCGAGGCGATGAGCAGTTCTTC. Encoded protein: CASSLGDIRGDEQFF.

This chain connects TRBV4-3 to TRBJ2-7, with a tentative D call TRBD1 (6 bases). V was shortened by 4 bases and J by 4 bases, with 17 bases between the two germline ends. Looked up from germline, CDR1 is LGHNA and CDR2 is YSLEER. The CDR3 runs 15 residues. DNA of the CDR3: TGCGCCAGCAGCCGGGGGCTGGACCCGGATTACGAGCAGTACTTC. It yields the protein CASSRGLDPDYEQYF.

The V and J genes are TRBV7-2 and TRBJ2-1, with 7 positions matching TRBD2. Losses at the gene ends were 5 bases for V and 8 bases for J; bases not matched to a gene: 12. CDR1 and CDR2 from the germline V gene are SGHTA and FQGNSA. The CDR3 has 15 residues. CDR3 coding DNA: TGTGCCAGCAGCACAGGTCCTGGGGGGGGTTATGAGCAGTTCTTC. The encoded protein is CASSTGPGGGYEQFF.

The V call is TRBV6-5, the J call TRBJ1-4; 9 bases map to TRBD1. CDR3 length: 13 amino acids. From germline, CDR1 is MNHEY and CDR2 SVGAGI. The ends lost 6 bases at V and 11 bases at J; junction bases unmatched: 7. The CDR3 here is CASRITGGKKLFF. The CDR3 coding sequence is TGTGCCAGCAGGATCACAGGGGGCAAGAAACTGTTTTTT.